A single sample is the source of the 21 T cell receptor beta chains below, sequenced in a study of patients and donors after allogeneic stem cell transplantation (dated by TCRdb to about 2020). Receptor amplification or capture employed RT-PCR. Sequencing was carried out with a NextSeq 550. In TCRdb, the public reads were trimmed at Q25 with fastp and aligned with MiXCR, with productive beta chains retained. Identical CDR3 proteins give one entry, which carries the most common genes and DNA. The sample data list about 960,000 distinct CDR3 sequences, and approximately 19% of these were observed just once. 6% of the sample is held by the ten biggest clonotypes. Material for sequencing was blood, either unsorted or a sorted T cell fraction (not recorded which). All receptors derive from a human donor who was either an allogeneic HSCT recipient or a stem cell or donor lymphocyte infusion donor (not recorded which). It is not recorded whose cells these are; they may come from a transplant donor.

This clonotype came up many times. The chain is built from TRBV24-1 and TRBJ2-1; 10 nucleotides match TRBD2. J lost 4 bases, V lost 3 bases, and 2 bases had no gene match. CDR1 is KGHDR, CDR2 SFDVKD, per germline. The CDR3 consists of 15 residues. The chain's CDR3 is CATSDRTSGYNEQFF. Written as DNA, the CDR3 is TGTGCCACCAGTGATCGGACTAGCGGTTACAATGAGCAGTTCTTC.

This clonotype was detected only a few times. This sequence joins TRBV4-3 and TRBJ2-7; 9 positions match TRBD2. With V trimmed by 1 base and J by 2 bases, 6 bases remained unmatched. Per germline, CDR1 LGHNA and CDR2 YSLEER. The CDR3 covers 16 residues. As DNA, the CDR3 is TGCGCCAGCAGCCAAGGTCTAGCTAGCGGGGCCTACGAGCAGTACTTC. This gives the protein CASSQGLASGAYEQYF.

This clonotype has only a few counts. The rearrangement joins TRBV29-1 to TRBJ1-2; D not resolved. CDR1 is SQVTM, CDR2 ANQGSEA, per germline. The CDR3 is 11 amino acids. Between the trimmed V and J ends, which lost 0 bases and 8 bases, there was a span of 7 bases. The CDR3 DNA sequence: TGCAGCGTTGAAGATCCGGGAGGCTACACCTTC. Protein sequence: CSVEDPGGYTF.

The chain employs TRBV2 and TRBJ2-5; D possibly corresponds to TRBD1 (5 bases). Trimming removed 7 bases at V and 5 bases at J, with 11 bases between. The CDR3 totals 12 residues. Germline values: CDR1 SNHLY, CDR2 FYNNEI. The CDR3 protein is CASKDQGETQYF. Written as DNA, the CDR3 is TGTGCCAGCAAGGACCAGGGCGAGACCCAGTACTTC. Together with reference TRBV2 and TRBJ2-5, the CDR3 gives the full variable domain: EPEVTQTPSHQVTQMGQEVILRCVPISNHLYFYWYRQILGQKVEFLVSFYNNEISEKSEIFDDQFSVERPDGSNFTLKIRSTKLEDSAMYFCASKDQGETQYFGPGTRLLVL.

Only a few counts were recorded for this clonotype. The V call is TRBV28, the J call TRBJ2-2; D ambiguous. This CDR3 has 12 amino acids. V lost 5 bases and J lost 7, with 8 bases in between. Germline V gives CDR1 MDHEN, CDR2 SYDVKM. This CDR3 reads CASSTWGGELFF. The CDR3 bases are TGTGCCAGCAGTACTTGGGGCGGGGAGCTGTTTTTT.

This clonotype was observed at least ten times. The V and J genes are TRBV12-3 or TRBV12-4 and TRBJ2-1, with D maybe TRBD2 (6 bases). The CDR3 has 13 amino acids. Trimming left V 7 bases short and J 7 bases short, with 14 bases between. CDR3 bases: TGTGCCAGCACCCCTGCGGGGTTTAATGAGCAGTTCTTC. Translating it yields CASTPAGFNEQFF.

This chain connects TRBV2 to TRBJ1-4, with TRBD1 as a possible D gene (5 bases). The V end was cut by 7 bases, the J end by 8 bases, with 14 bases between. The CDR3 runs 13 residues. Germline V lookup: CDR1 SNHLY, CDR2 FYNNEI. The CDR3 nucleotides read TGTGCCAGCACCCAGGGATTAAGGGAAAAACTGTTTTTT. The encoded protein is CASTQGLREKLFF. The full variable domain, with the rest looked up from reference TRBV2 and TRBJ1-4, is EPEVTQTPSHQVTQMGQEVILRCVPISNHLYFYWYRQILGQKVEFLVSFYNNEISEKSEIFDDQFSVERPDGSNFTLKIRSTKLEDSAMYFCASTQGLREKLFFGSGTQLSVL.

In the case of this clonotype: A much larger clone lies one base from this, so it may be a read error. A read error is likely, as this CDR3 ends without the conserved phenylalanine or tryptophan. V usage is TRBV12-3 or TRBV12-4 and J usage is TRBJ2-5, with 11 nucleotides matching TRBD1. Trimming removed 4 bases from V and 2 bases from J; junction bases left unmatched: 3. This CDR3 contains 15 residues. The CDR3 reads CASSSGTGGQETQYY. Here the CDR3 DNA reads TGTGCCAGCAGTTCCGGGACAGGGGGGCAAGAGACCCAGTACTAC.

This clonotype was detected a few times. The rearrangement links TRBV7-9 to TRBJ1-2; TRBD1 might be the D (6 bases). Trimming shortened V by 1 base and J by 6 bases, and 18 bases separated the two germline ends. CDR3 length: 16 amino acids. The germline CDR1 and CDR2 sequences are SEHNR and FQNEAQ (reference sequence). The CDR3 nucleotides are TGTGCCAGCAGCTTAGATATGAGCGGGGACAACCATGGCTACACCTTC. Translation: CASSLDMSGDNHGYTF.

There are a few counts of this clonotype. The V gene is TRBV7-2, the J gene TRBJ1-5; 9 bases are shared with TRBD1. Germline trimming cut 4 bases from V and 7 bases from J; bases unmatched to any gene: 5. This CDR3 is 14 amino acids long. Germline CDR1 and CDR2: SGHTA and FQGNSA. DNA for the CDR3: TGTGCCAGCAGCTCGCTGACAGGGGGGCAGCCCCAGCATTTT. It yields the protein CASSSLTGGQPQHF.

This clonotype was recorded a few times. This chain links TRBV4-1 with TRBJ2-5; D is uncertain. The CDR3 has 14 amino acids. Looked up from germline, CDR1 is MGHRA and CDR2 is YSYEKL. Trimming took off 0 bases at V and 4 bases at J, with 9 bases between the two ends. CDR3 in DNA: TGCGCCAGCAGCCAAGAAGGGTCCCCAGAGACCCAGTACTTC. Its translation: CASSQEGSPETQYF.

This clonotype was seen more than once but under ten times. This chain joins TRBV15 and TRBJ2-7; D remains unclear. The CDR3 runs to 15 residues. Germline CDR1 and CDR2: LNHNV and YYDKDF (reference sequence). V was pared by 0 bases and J by 2 bases, with 11 bases between. CDR3 DNA: TGTGCCACCAGCAGAGATCTGGGCAGGACCTACGAGCAGTACTTC. Amino acids: CATSRDLGRTYEQYF.

This clonotype was found a few times. The J gene is TRBJ2-1, the V gene TRBV27, with a tentative D call TRBD1 (6 bases). V was pared by 5 bases and J by 4 bases, with 18 bases between. Germline lookup yields CDR1 MNHEY and CDR2 SMNVEV (reference sequence). The CDR3 is 16 residues long. The CDR3 protein is CASSEYGTNTYNEQFF. The CDR3, as DNA: TGTGCCAGCAGTGAGTACGGGACAAATACATACAATGAGCAGTTCTTC.

This clonotype was seen repeatedly, ten times or more. V gene TRBV12-3 or TRBV12-4 combines with J gene TRBJ2-1, with a tentative D call TRBD1 (6 bases). This CDR3 is built from 12 residues. V gave up 6 bases and J gave up 7 bases, with 10 bases separating them. The CDR3 sequence is CASRTRGNEQFF. Written as DNA, the CDR3 is TGTGCCAGCAGAACCAGGGGTAATGAGCAGTTCTTC.

This clonotype was found a few times. The rearrangement joins TRBV9 to TRBJ2-1; no clear D. V dropped 0 bases and J dropped 0 bases, with 7 bases sitting between them. The CDR3 is 15 amino acids. Germline values: CDR1 SGDLS, CDR2 YYNGEE. The CDR3 protein is CASSVEGFSYNEQFF. The CDR3 nucleotides are TGTGCCAGCAGCGTAGAGGGTTTCTCCTACAATGAGCAGTTCTTC.

The J gene is TRBJ2-7, the V gene TRBV7-9, with 8 positions matching TRBD1. The CDR3 totals 16 residues. V shed 5 bases, J shed 3 bases, and the junction held 12 bases outside the gene matches. Germline V gene sequence: CDR1 SEHNR, CDR2 FQNEAQ (reference sequence). The CDR3 region is CASSQRTGQIVYEQYF. DNA of the CDR3: TGTGCCAGCAGCCAGAGGACAGGGCAGATTGTCTACGAGCAGTACTTC. Complete variable domain (other parts from reference TRBV7-9 and TRBJ2-7): DTGVSQNPRHKITKRGQNVTFRCDPISEHNRLYWYRQTLGQGPEFLTYFQNEAQLEKSRLLSDRFSAERPKGSFSTLEIQRTEQGDSAMYLCASSQRTGQIVYEQYFGPGTRLTVT.

This clonotype was seen only a few times. The chain recombines TRBV6-1 with TRBJ2-2; unclear D gene. The CDR3 is 14 residues long. V lost 5 bases to trimming and J lost 4 bases, with 11 bases between them. Germline lookup yields CDR1 MNHNS and CDR2 SASEGT. This CDR3 reads CASSRKILTGELFF. Written as DNA, the CDR3 is TGTGCCAGCAGTCGAAAGATTCTCACCGGGGAGCTGTTTTTT.

This rearrangement joins TRBV27 to TRBJ1-1; D perhaps matches TRBD1 (6 bases). The length of the CDR3 is 16 residues. Germline loops: CDR1 MNHEY, CDR2 SMNVEV (reference sequence). Trimming removed 8 bases from V and 1 base from J, with 20 bases in between. The CDR3 DNA follows: TGTGCCAGCTCGCGGAGGGGGGGGACGAGGAACACTGAAGCTTTCTTT. Amino acids: CASSRRGGTRNTEAFF.

This sequence joins TRBV20-1 and TRBJ1-1; TRBD1 agrees at 7 bases. Germline V gene sequence: CDR1 DFQATT, CDR2 SNEGSKA (reference sequence). The trim removed 2 bases at V and 4 bases at J, leaving 10 bases unmatched. This CDR3 has 15 residues. CDR3 sequence reads: CSARSPGGGTTEAFF. CDR3 coding DNA: TGCAGTGCTAGATCCCCAGGGGGTGGGACCACTGAAGCTTTCTTT.

This clonotype came up many times. The chain is built from TRBV5-1 and TRBJ1-2, with D tentatively TRBD1 (5 bases). This CDR3 comprises 14 residues. V was trimmed by 4 bases and J by 4 bases, leaving 14 bases between them. Germline V gene data show CDR1 as SGHRS and CDR2 as YFSETQ. The CDR3 DNA sequence: TGCGCCAGCAGCGACGGTGGGGGTATCTATGGCTACACCTTC. This gives the protein CASSDGGGIYGYTF.

In this sample, this clonotype turned up many times. This rearrangement joins TRBV2 to TRBJ2-1; 14 nucleotides agree with TRBD2. The CDR3 is 16 amino acids. CDR1 and CDR2 (germline): SNHLY, FYNNEI. V lost 6 bases to trimming and J lost 9 bases; unmatched junction nucleotides: 10. CDR3 in DNA: TGTGCCAGCAGGCAAGCCGGGACTAGCGGGAGATTTGAGCAGTTCTTC. Its protein is CASRQAGTSGRFEQFF.